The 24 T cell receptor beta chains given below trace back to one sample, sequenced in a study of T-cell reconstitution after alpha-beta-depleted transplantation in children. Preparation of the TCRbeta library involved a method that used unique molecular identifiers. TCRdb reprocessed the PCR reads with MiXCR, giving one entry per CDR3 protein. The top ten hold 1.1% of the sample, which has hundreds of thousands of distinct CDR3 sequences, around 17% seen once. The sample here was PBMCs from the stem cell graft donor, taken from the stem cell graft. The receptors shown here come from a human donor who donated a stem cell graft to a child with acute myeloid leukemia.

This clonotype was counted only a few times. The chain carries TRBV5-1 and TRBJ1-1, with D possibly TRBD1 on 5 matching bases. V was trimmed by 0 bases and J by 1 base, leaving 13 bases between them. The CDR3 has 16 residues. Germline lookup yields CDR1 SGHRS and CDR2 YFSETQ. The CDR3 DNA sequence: TGCGCCAGCAGCTTGGGCCTAGGGGCTGCGAACACTGAAGCTTTCTTT. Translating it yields CASSLGLGAANTEAFF.

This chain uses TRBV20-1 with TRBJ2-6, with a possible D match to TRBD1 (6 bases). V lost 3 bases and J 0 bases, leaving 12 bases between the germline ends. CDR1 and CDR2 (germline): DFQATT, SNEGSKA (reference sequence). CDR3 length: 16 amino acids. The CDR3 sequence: CSASPGALSGANVLTF. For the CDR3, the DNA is TGCAGTGCTAGCCCAGGGGCCCTCTCTGGGGCCAACGTCCTGACTTTC.

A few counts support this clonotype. Here the CDR3 DNA reads TGCGCCAGCAGCCAAGATGTCGTGGCAGGGTATCAGCCCCAGCATTTT. Translation gives CASSQDVVAGYQPQHF. The J gene is TRBJ1-5, the V gene TRBV4-3; TRBD1 is a possible D gene (5 bases). Germline lookup yields CDR1 LGHNA and CDR2 YSLEER. CDR3 length: 16 amino acids. The ends were cut back, 0 bases at V and 5 bases at J, with 14 bases in the middle.

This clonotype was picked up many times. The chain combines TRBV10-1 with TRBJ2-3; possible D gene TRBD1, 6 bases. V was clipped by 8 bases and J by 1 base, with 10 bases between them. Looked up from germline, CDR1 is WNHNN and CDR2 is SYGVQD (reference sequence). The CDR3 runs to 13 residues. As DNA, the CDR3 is TGCGCCAGCGCTAAGGGGGGCACAGATACGCAGTATTTT. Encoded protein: CASAKGGTDTQYF.

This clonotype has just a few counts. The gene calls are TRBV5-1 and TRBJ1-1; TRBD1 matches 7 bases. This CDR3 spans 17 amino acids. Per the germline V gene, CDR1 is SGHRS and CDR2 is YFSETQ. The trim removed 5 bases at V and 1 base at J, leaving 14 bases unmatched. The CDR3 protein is CASSSPQQGDWNTEAFF. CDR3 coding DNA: TGCGCCAGCAGTTCCCCCCAGCAGGGGGATTGGAACACTGAAGCTTTCTTT. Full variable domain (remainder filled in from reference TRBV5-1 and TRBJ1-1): KAGVTQTPRYLIKTRGQQVTLSCSPISGHRSVSWYQQTPGQGLQFLFEYFSETQRNKGNFPGRFSGRQFSNSRSEMNVSTLELGDSALYLCASSSPQQGDWNTEAFFGQGTRLTVV.

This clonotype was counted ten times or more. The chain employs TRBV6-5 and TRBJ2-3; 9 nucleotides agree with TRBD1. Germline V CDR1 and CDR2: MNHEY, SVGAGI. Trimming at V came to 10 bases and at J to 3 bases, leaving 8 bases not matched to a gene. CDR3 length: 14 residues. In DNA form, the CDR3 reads TGTGCCACGCGGATGGACAGGGGTACAGATACGCAGTATTTT. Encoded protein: CATRMDRGTDTQYF.

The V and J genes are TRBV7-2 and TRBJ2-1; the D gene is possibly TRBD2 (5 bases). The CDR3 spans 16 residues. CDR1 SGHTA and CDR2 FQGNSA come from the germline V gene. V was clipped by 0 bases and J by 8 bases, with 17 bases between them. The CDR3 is CASSLAAGRKMDEQFF. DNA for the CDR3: TGTGCCAGCAGCTTAGCGGCGGGCAGGAAAATGGATGAGCAGTTCTTC.

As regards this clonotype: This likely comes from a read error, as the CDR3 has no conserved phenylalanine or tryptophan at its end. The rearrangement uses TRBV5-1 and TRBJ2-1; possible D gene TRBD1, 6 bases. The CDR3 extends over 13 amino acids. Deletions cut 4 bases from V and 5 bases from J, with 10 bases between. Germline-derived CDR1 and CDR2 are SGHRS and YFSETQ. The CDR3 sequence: CASSRDTNNEQFI. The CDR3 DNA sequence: TGCGCCAGCAGCCGGGACACAAACAATGAGCAGTTCATC.

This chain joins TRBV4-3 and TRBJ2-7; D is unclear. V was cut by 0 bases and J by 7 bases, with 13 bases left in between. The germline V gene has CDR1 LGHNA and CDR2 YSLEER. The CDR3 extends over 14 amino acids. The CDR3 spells CASSQEVEGREQYF. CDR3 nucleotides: TGCGCCAGCAGCCAAGAAGTAGAAGGCCGGGAGCAGTACTTC.

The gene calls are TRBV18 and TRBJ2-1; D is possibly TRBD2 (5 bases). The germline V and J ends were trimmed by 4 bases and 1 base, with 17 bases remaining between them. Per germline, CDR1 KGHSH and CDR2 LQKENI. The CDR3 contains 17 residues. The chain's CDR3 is CASSRSGNSRSYNEQFF. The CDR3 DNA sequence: TGTGCCAGCTCACGGTCGGGGAACTCCAGGTCCTACAATGAGCAGTTCTTC.

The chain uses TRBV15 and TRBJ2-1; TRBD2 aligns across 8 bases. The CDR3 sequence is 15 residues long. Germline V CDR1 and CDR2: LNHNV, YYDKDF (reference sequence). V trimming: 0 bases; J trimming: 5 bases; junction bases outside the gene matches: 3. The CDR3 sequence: CATSRDPGGHNEQFF. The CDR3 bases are TGTGCCACCAGCAGAGATCCGGGGGGGCACAATGAGCAGTTCTTC.

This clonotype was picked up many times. CDR3 sequence: CASSLRWDEAFF. The CDR3 nucleotides are TGTGCCAGCAGCCTTAGATGGGATGAAGCTTTCTTT. J is TRBJ1-1 and V is TRBV4-2; D remains ambiguous. The ends were cut back, 4 bases at V and 7 bases at J, with 10 bases in the middle. This CDR3 has 12 amino acids. Germline-derived CDR1 and CDR2 are LGHNA and YNFKEQ.

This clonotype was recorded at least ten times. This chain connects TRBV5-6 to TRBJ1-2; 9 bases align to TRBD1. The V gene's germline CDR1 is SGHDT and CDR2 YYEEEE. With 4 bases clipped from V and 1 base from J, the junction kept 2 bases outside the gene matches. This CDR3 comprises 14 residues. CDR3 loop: CASSGTGINYGYTF. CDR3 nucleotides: TGTGCCAGCAGCGGGACAGGGATTAACTATGGCTACACCTTC.

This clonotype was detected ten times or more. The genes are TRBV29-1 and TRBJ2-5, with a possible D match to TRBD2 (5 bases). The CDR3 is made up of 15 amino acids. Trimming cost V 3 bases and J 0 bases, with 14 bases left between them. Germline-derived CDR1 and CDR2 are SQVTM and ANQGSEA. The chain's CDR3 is CSVDPPGRNQETQYF. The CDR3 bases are TGCAGCGTTGATCCTCCGGGAAGGAACCAAGAGACCCAGTACTTC.

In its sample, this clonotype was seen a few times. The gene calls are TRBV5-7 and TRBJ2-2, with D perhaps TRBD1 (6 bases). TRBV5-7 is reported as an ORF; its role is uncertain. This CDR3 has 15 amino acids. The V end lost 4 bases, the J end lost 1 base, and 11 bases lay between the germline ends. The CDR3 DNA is TGTGCCAGCAGCGTGGACAGAGTGAACACCGGGGAGCTGTTTTTT. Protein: CASSVDRVNTGELFF.

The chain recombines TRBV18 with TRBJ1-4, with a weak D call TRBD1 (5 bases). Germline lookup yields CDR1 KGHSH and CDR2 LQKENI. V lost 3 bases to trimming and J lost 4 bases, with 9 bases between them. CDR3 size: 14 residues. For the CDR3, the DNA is TGTGCCAGCTCACCCACAGGCTATAATGAAAAACTGTTTTTT. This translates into CASSPTGYNEKLFF.

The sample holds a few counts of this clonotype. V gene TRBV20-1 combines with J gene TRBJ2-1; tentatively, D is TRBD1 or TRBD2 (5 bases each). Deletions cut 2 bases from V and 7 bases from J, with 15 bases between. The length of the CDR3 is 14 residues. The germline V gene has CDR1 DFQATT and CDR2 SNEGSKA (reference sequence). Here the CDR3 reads CSARIPGRRNEQFF. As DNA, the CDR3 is TGCAGTGCTAGAATTCCGGGACGCAGAAATGAGCAGTTCTTC.

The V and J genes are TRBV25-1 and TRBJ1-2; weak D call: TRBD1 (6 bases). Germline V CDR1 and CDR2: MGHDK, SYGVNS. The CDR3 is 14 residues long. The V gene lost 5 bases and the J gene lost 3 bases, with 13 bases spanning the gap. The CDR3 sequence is CASSSEDSYYGYTF. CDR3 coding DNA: TGTGCCAGCAGTTCAGAGGACAGCTACTATGGCTACACCTTC.

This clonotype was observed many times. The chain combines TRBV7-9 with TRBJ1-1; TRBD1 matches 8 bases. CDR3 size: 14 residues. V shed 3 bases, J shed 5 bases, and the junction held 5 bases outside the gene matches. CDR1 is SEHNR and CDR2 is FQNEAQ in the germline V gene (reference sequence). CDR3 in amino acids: CASSFLTGGTEAFF. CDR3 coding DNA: TGTGCCAGCAGCTTTCTTACAGGGGGTACTGAAGCTTTCTTT.

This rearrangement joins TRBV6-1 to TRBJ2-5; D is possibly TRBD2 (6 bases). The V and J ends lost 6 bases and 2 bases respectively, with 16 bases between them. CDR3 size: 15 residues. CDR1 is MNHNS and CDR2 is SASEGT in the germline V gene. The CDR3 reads CASRGGRDPQETQYF. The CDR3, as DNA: TGTGCCAGCAGGGGAGGCCGGGACCCACAAGAGACCCAGTACTTC.

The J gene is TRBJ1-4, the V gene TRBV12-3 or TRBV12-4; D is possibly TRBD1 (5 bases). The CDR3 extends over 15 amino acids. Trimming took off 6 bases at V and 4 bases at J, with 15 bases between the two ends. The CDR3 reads CASSQPVGLNEKLFF. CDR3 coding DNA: TGTGCCAGCAGCCAGCCCGTGGGACTTAATGAAAAACTGTTTTTT.

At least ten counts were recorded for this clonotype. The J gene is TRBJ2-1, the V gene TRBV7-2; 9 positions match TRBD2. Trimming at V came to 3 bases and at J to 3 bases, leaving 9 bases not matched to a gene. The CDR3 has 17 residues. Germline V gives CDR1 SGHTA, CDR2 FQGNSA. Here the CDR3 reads CASSLEGFSGGYNEQFF. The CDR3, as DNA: TGTGCCAGCAGCTTGGAGGGCTTTAGCGGGGGCTACAATGAGCAGTTCTTC.

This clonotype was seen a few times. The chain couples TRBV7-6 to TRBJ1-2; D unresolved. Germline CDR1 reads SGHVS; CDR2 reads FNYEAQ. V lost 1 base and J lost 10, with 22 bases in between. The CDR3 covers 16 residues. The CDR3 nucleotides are TGTGCCAGCAGCTTAGGCCCTGGGCTCAGCGAGCTCGACTACACCTTC. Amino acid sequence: CASSLGPGLSELDYTF.

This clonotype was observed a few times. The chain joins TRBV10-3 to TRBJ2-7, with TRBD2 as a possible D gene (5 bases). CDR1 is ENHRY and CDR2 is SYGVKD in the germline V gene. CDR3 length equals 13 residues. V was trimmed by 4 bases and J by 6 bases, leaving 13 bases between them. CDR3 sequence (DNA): TGTGCCATCAGTGGGCCGGGATTTGGCGAGCAGTACGTC. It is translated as CAISGPGFGEQYV.